The present T cell receptor beta chain was sequenced within a study of blood T cell repertoires in COVID-19. Overall study context: Material from acute and convalescent COVID-19 was sourced from the United States, Italy and Spain. Sample material is recorded as cDNA or gDNA derived from T cells, B-cell-depleted T cells, or PBMCs.

As processed by the authors: Nucleated cell number was recorded as an estimate derived from reference gene primer amplification. The table came from immunoSEQ multiplex PCR; TCRdb's copy has only in-frame clones and leaves some out. The V and J calls and clone size are taken from that table; D and trimming were inferred from the DNA. Of 150,000 to 200,000 clones listed, over 85% are singletons. The junction had 4 bases not matched to a gene; V was cut back by 7 bases and J by 2 bases. The CDR3 is 13 residues long. CDR1 and CDR2 from the germline V gene are MNHEY and SVGAGI. The receptor comes from a woman aged 45-59 years with acute or convalescent COVID-19. V gene TRBV6-5 combines with J gene TRBJ2-5, with 7 bases aligning to TRBD2. Sequenced input: peripheral blood. The CDR3 DNA reads as TGTGCCAGCAAATTGGGGGGGCAAGAGACCCAGTACTTC. Its protein is CASKLGGQETQYF.